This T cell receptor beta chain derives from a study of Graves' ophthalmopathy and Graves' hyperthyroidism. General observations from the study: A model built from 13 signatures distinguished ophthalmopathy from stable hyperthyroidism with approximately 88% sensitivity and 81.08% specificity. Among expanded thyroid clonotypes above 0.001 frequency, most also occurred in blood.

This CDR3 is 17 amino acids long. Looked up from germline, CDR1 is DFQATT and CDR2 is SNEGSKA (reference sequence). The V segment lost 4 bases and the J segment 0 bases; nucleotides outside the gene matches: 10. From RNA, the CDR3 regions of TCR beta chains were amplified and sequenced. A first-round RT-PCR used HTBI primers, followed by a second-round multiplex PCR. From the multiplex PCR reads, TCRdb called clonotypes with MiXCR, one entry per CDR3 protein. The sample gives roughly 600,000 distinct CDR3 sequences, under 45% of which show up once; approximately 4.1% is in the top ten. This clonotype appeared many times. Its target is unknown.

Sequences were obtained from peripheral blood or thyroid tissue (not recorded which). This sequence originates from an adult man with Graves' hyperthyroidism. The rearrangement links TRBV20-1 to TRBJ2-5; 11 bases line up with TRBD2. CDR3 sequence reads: CSANPGLAAKYQETQYF. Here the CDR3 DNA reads TGCAGTGCTAACCCGGGACTAGCGGCCAAGTACCAAGAGACCCAGTACTTC.